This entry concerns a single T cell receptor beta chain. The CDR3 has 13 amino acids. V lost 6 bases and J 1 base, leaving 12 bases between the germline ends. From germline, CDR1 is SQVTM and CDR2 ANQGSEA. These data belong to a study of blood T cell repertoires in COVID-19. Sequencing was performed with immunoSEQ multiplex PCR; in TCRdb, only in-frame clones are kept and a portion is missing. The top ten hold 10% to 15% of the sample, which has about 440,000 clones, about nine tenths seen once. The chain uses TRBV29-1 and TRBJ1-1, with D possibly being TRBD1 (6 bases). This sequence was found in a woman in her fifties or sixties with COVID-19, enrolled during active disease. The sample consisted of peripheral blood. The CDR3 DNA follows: TGCAGCGTCGAGGGACACGCGAACACTGAAGCTTTCTTT. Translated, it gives CSVEGHANTEAFF.